The rows below give T cell receptor beta chains drawn from one sample of a study of beta chain features in type 1 diabetes. Using immunoSEQ multiplex PCR, the repertoire was profiled, and TCRdb retains in-frame clones only, with some absent. Of a few hundred thousand clones listed, roughly an eighth are singletons. The source material was naive CD4+ T cells from blood. Source of these receptors: a man aged 25-45 years with type 1 diabetes. The CDR3 runs from the conserved cysteine through the conserved F or W. Each record gives: J gene, D gene, V gene, clone size, CDR3 protein, CDR3 DNA. A D gene is named only where the DNA matches it firmly. A row's size may be missing; if present it is once, few, many or a size class.

j_call: TRBJ1-1; d_call: .; v_call: TRBV5-1; clone_size: .; cdr3_aa: CASSVGQASTEAFF; cdr3_nt: TGCGCCAGCAGCGTCGGACAAGCTAGCACTGAAGCTTTCTTT
j_call: TRBJ2-1; d_call: .; v_call: TRBV4-3; clone_size: .; cdr3_aa: CASSQGQYNEQFF; cdr3_nt: TGCGCCAGCAGCCAAGGGCAGTACAATGAGCAGTTCTTC
j_call: TRBJ1-1; d_call: .; v_call: TRBV28; clone_size: few; cdr3_aa: CASRPGQNTEAFF; cdr3_nt: TGTGCCAGCAGGCCGGGACAGAACACTGAAGCTTTCTTT
j_call: TRBJ2-1; d_call: .; v_call: TRBV21-1; clone_size: few; cdr3_aa: CASSKWMTKAPYYNEQFF; cdr3_nt: TGTGCCAGCAGCAAATGGATGACAAAAGCCCCCTACTACAATGAGCAGTTCTTC
j_call: TRBJ2-5; d_call: TRBD1; v_call: TRBV7-9; clone_size: few; cdr3_aa: CASSFWTGSQETQYF; cdr3_nt: TGTGCCAGCAGCTTCTGGACAGGTTCTCAAGAGACCCAGTACTTC
j_call: TRBJ1-5; d_call: .; v_call: TRBV6-6; clone_size: few; cdr3_aa: CASSLGANQPQHF; cdr3_nt: TGTGCCAGCTCCCTAGGGGCCAATCAGCCCCAGCATTTT
j_call: TRBJ2-1; d_call: TRBD1; v_call: TRBV6-1; clone_size: .; cdr3_aa: CASSKQGSSYNEQFF; cdr3_nt: TGTGCCAGCAGTAAACAGGGGAGCTCCTACAATGAGCAGTTCTTC
j_call: TRBJ2-5; d_call: .; v_call: TRBV28; clone_size: .; cdr3_aa: CASSLIETQYF; cdr3_nt: TGTGCCAGCAGCCTAATAGAGACCCAGTACTTC
j_call: TRBJ1-4; d_call: .; v_call: TRBV10-3; clone_size: few; cdr3_aa: CAISEPRGVGLFF; cdr3_nt: TGTGCCATCAGTGAGCCCAGGGGCGTCGGTCTGTTTTTT
j_call: TRBJ2-1; d_call: .; v_call: TRBV28; clone_size: .; cdr3_aa: CASTPVRIHEQFF; cdr3_nt: TGTGCCAGCACCCCGGTCCGCATCCATGAGCAGTTCTTC
j_call: TRBJ2-2; d_call: .; v_call: TRBV29-1; clone_size: few; cdr3_aa: CSVGSGTNTGELFF; cdr3_nt: TGCAGCGTTGGGAGCGGAACGAACACCGGGGAGCTGTTTTTT
j_call: TRBJ2-4; d_call: TRBD1; v_call: TRBV29-1; clone_size: few; cdr3_aa: CSVPGTGWAAVGAKNIQYF; cdr3_nt: TGCAGCGTACCCGGGACAGGGTGGGCTGCTGTTGGGGCCAAAAACATTCAGTACTTC
j_call: TRBJ2-3; d_call: TRBD2; v_call: TRBV2; clone_size: .; cdr3_aa: CANTPGGRVTDTQYF; cdr3_nt: TGTGCCAACACCCCCGGCGGGAGGGTGACAGATACGCAGTATTTT
j_call: TRBJ2-3; d_call: TRBD2; v_call: TRBV4-1; clone_size: .; cdr3_aa: CASSYSGRGTDTQYF; cdr3_nt: TGCGCCAGCAGCTATAGCGGGAGGGGCACAGATACGCAGTATTTT
j_call: TRBJ2-7; d_call: .; v_call: TRBV27; clone_size: few; cdr3_aa: CASSFGQGPYEQYF; cdr3_nt: TGTGCCAGCAGTTTTGGCCAGGGGCCCTACGAGCAGTACTTC
j_call: TRBJ1-2; d_call: .; v_call: TRBV10-3; clone_size: .; cdr3_aa: CAISESQVFDGYTF; cdr3_nt: TGTGCCATCAGTGAGTCGCAGGTATTTGATGGCTACACCTTC
j_call: TRBJ2-5; d_call: TRBD1; v_call: TRBV10-3; clone_size: .; cdr3_aa: CAISQDRGVIYF; cdr3_nt: TGTGCCATCAGCCAGGACAGGGGAGTAATATACTTC